This TCR beta chain was obtained from a study of early stage breast cancer tumors. Background on the study: ER+/PR+/HER2- status applied to about 70% of the 16 invasive breast tumors.

In regard to this clone: Its cognate antigen is unknown.

The data were produced by immunoSEQ multiplex PCR, yet TCRdb's version contains in-frame clones alone and is incomplete. The sample carries about 58,000 clones, roughly 80% recorded once. Whole-study findings and limits: Commonly generated sequences made up most enriched TCRB sequences shared between patients. Comparing each tissue with blood distinguished tumor from normal in about 90% of the 16 patients.

The CDR3 runs 17 residues. J lost 0 bases, V lost 5 bases, and 8 bases had no gene match. Germline-derived CDR1 and CDR2 are SEHNR and FQNEAQ (reference sequence). The sample taken for sequencing was blood. This chain uses TRBV7-9 with TRBJ2-2, with 8 positions matching TRBD1. The receptor's source is a person in their twenties or thirties with breast cancer. The CDR3 region has the DNA TGTGCCAGCAGCGACAAGACAGGGGTAGCGAACACCGGGGAGCTGTTTTTT. Translated: CASSDKTGVANTGELFF.